This is a list of T cell receptor beta chains from one sample in a study of blood T cell repertoires in COVID-19. TCRdb keeps only in-frame clones here, not all; method: immunoSEQ multiplex PCR. The sample gives 200,000 or so clones, about 82% of which show up once; 5.2% is in the top ten. Sequencing was performed on peripheral blood. Receptor source: a woman aged 30 to 39 with acute or convalescent COVID-19. The CDR3 runs from the conserved cysteine through the conserved F or W. Each record gives: D gene, J gene, clone size, V gene, CDR3 DNA, CDR3 protein. D genes are given only for firm matches. For some rows the clone size is stated as once, few or many, or as a class when expanded; others skip it.

d_gene: .; j_gene: TRBJ2-7; abundance: .; v_gene: TRBV30; CDR3nt: TGTGCCTGGAAGGCTGGACACCGAGACGAGCAGTACTTC; CDR3aa: CAWKAGHRDEQYF
d_gene: .; j_gene: TRBJ1-1; abundance: .; v_gene: TRBV7-9; CDR3nt: TGTGCCAGCAGCTTAGTCCAGGTAGAGAACACTGAAGCTTTCTTT; CDR3aa: CASSLVQVENTEAFF
d_gene: TRBD1; j_gene: TRBJ2-2; abundance: .; v_gene: TRBV6-5; CDR3nt: TGTGCCAGCAGTAGACAGGGGGACACCGGGGAGCTGTTTTTT; CDR3aa: CASSRQGDTGELFF
d_gene: TRBD1; j_gene: TRBJ1-1; abundance: .; v_gene: TRBV2; CDR3nt: TGTGCCAGCTCCGGGGAGACAGGGCTATCTGAAGCTTTCTTT; CDR3aa: CASSGETGLSEAFF
d_gene: .; j_gene: TRBJ1-1; abundance: .; v_gene: TRBV7-9; CDR3nt: TGTGCCAGCAGCTTAGCGCGTGGGAACACTGAAGCTTTCTTT; CDR3aa: CASSLARGNTEAFF
d_gene: .; j_gene: TRBJ1-1; abundance: .; v_gene: TRBV23-1; CDR3nt: TGCGCCAGCAGTCACCCCAGGGGCGGTTTCTTT; CDR3aa: CASSHPRGGFF
d_gene: TRBD1; j_gene: TRBJ2-7; abundance: .; v_gene: TRBV19; CDR3nt: TGTGCCAGTAGTGGGGGAAGGGGGCCCACCTACGAGCAGTACTTC; CDR3aa: CASSGGRGPTYEQYF
d_gene: .; j_gene: TRBJ2-1; abundance: .; v_gene: TRBV7-8; CDR3nt: TGTGCCAGCAGCGAACAGGGGGGGTCCTACAATGAGCAGTTCTTC; CDR3aa: CASSEQGGSYNEQFF
d_gene: TRBD1; j_gene: TRBJ1-2; abundance: .; v_gene: TRBV29-1; CDR3nt: TGCAGCGTAATTCGGACAGGGGAAAGAGGCTACACCTTC; CDR3aa: CSVIRTGERGYTF
d_gene: .; j_gene: TRBJ1-1; abundance: once; v_gene: TRBV16; CDR3nt: TGTGCCAGCATCAGGGGCAGCATGAACACTGAAGCTTTCTTT; CDR3aa: CASIRGSMNTEAFF
d_gene: TRBD1; j_gene: TRBJ2-3; abundance: .; v_gene: TRBV7-9; CDR3nt: TGTGCCAGCAGACAACAGGGGGCGCGGGGAGATACGCAGTATTTT; CDR3aa: CASRQQGARGDTQYF
d_gene: .; j_gene: TRBJ1-2; abundance: few; v_gene: TRBV5-4; CDR3nt: TGTGCCAGCAGCTTGGGGCGGAGACAGAATAACTATGGCTACACCTTC; CDR3aa: CASSLGRRQNNYGYTF
d_gene: .; j_gene: TRBJ1-2; abundance: .; v_gene: TRBV28; CDR3nt: TGTGCCAGCAGTTTATCTCCCCTTCTTAACTATGGCTACACCTTC; CDR3aa: CASSLSPLLNYGYTF
d_gene: TRBD1; j_gene: TRBJ1-2; abundance: .; v_gene: TRBV5-1; CDR3nt: TGCGCCAGCAGCGCTCAGGGGGGCGGCTACACCTTC; CDR3aa: CASSAQGGGYTF
d_gene: TRBD1; j_gene: TRBJ1-4; abundance: few; v_gene: TRBV2; CDR3nt: TGTGCCAGCCGGGGGACAGGGGACTCTATCCTTCCTCAAGAAAAACTGTTTTTT; CDR3aa: CASRGTGDSILPQEKLFF
d_gene: TRBD1; j_gene: TRBJ1-1; abundance: .; v_gene: TRBV5-1; CDR3nt: TGCGCCAGCAGCCTGCGGGAACAGGGGGGCACTGAAGCTTTCTTT; CDR3aa: CASSLREQGGTEAFF
d_gene: .; j_gene: TRBJ1-1; abundance: .; v_gene: TRBV5-4; CDR3nt: TGTGCCAGCAGCCCCTCCTCGGGACTGCCTGAAGCTTTCTTT; CDR3aa: CASSPSSGLPEAFF
d_gene: .; j_gene: TRBJ1-5; abundance: .; v_gene: TRBV27; CDR3nt: TGTGCCAGCAGTTTATGGGGGGGCGGGCCCCAGCATTTT; CDR3aa: CASSLWGGGPQHF
d_gene: .; j_gene: TRBJ2-2; abundance: .; v_gene: TRBV7-3; CDR3nt: TGTGCCAGCAGCTTCGAGCCTCGGACCGGGGAGCTGTTTTTT; CDR3aa: CASSFEPRTGELFF
d_gene: .; j_gene: TRBJ2-7; abundance: .; v_gene: TRBV9; CDR3nt: TGTGCCAGCAGCGTCAGGGCCAGCTCCTACGAGCAGTACTTC; CDR3aa: CASSVRASSYEQYF
d_gene: TRBD2; j_gene: TRBJ2-2; abundance: few; v_gene: TRBV7-3; CDR3nt: TGTGCCAGCAGCCCGGGACTAGCGGGGTTCGGGGAGCTGTTTTTT; CDR3aa: CASSPGLAGFGELFF
d_gene: TRBD1; j_gene: TRBJ2-7; abundance: .; v_gene: TRBV20-1; CDR3nt: TGCAGTGCTAGTAGGAGACAGGGGGCGGCCGAGCAGTACTTC; CDR3aa: CSASRRQGAAEQYF
d_gene: TRBD1; j_gene: TRBJ1-5; abundance: .; v_gene: TRBV27; CDR3nt: TGTGCCAGCAGTTTGGTGGACAGGGTGAGTGGTCAGCCCCAGCATTTT; CDR3aa: CASSLVDRVSGQPQHF
d_gene: TRBD2; j_gene: TRBJ2-3; abundance: .; v_gene: TRBV23-1; CDR3nt: TGCGCCAGCAGTCAATCCATCAACGGACTAGCGGGACGTCGTTCTAGCACAGATACGCAGTATTTT; CDR3aa: CASSQSINGLAGRRSSTDTQYF
d_gene: TRBD1; j_gene: TRBJ2-6; abundance: .; v_gene: TRBV3-1/TRBV3-2; CDR3nt: TGTGCCAGCAGCCACCCTCTTATTACTACGACAGGGGAAAGCTCTGGGGCCAACGTCCTGACTTTC; CDR3aa: CASSHPLITTTGESSGANVLTF
d_gene: .; j_gene: TRBJ2-7; abundance: .; v_gene: TRBV21-1; CDR3nt: TGTGCCAGCAGCAAAGAAACAGGGGGCAGCTACGAGCAGTACTTC; CDR3aa: CASSKETGGSYEQYF
d_gene: TRBD1; j_gene: TRBJ2-1; abundance: few; v_gene: TRBV29-1; CDR3nt: TGCAGCGCCGGGACAGGGTCCTACAATGAGCAGTTCTTC; CDR3aa: CSAGTGSYNEQFF
d_gene: TRBD1; j_gene: TRBJ1-5; abundance: .; v_gene: TRBV20-1; CDR3nt: TGCAGTGCTAGTGCACTCCTGGACAGGGATCAGCCCCAGCATTTT; CDR3aa: CSASALLDRDQPQHF
d_gene: TRBD2; j_gene: TRBJ2-7; abundance: .; v_gene: TRBV6-5; CDR3nt: TGTGCCAGCAGTTACTCAGGGAGGGAGTACTTC; CDR3aa: CASSYSGREYF
d_gene: .; j_gene: TRBJ2-5; abundance: .; v_gene: TRBV7-8; CDR3nt: TGTGCCAGCAGCTTATTCGGCAGGGGTTTAGAGACCCAGTACTTC; CDR3aa: CASSLFGRGLETQYF
d_gene: .; j_gene: TRBJ2-5; abundance: .; v_gene: TRBV6-5; CDR3nt: TGTGCCGGCAGGCTAGAAGAGACCCAGTACTTC; CDR3aa: CAGRLEETQYF
d_gene: .; j_gene: TRBJ2-1; abundance: .; v_gene: TRBV19; CDR3nt: TGTGCCAGTAGTATAGTAGGGACGTACAGGGAACTTGAGCAGTTCTTC; CDR3aa: CASSIVGTYRELEQFF
d_gene: TRBD1; j_gene: TRBJ2-7; abundance: .; v_gene: TRBV7-2; CDR3nt: TGTGCCAGCAGTCACGCCGGGACAGCCTCTCCCCAGTACTTC; CDR3aa: CASSHAGTASPQYF
d_gene: .; j_gene: TRBJ1-3; abundance: .; v_gene: TRBV3-1/TRBV3-2; CDR3nt: TGTGCCAGCAGCCAAGATCCAGTCTTCTCTGGAAACACCATATATTTT; CDR3aa: CASSQDPVFSGNTIYF
d_gene: .; j_gene: TRBJ2-1; abundance: .; v_gene: TRBV14; CDR3nt: TGTGCCAGCAGCCAAGAGGTCCGTAGTTTGAGGTTCAATGAGCAGTTCTTC; CDR3aa: CASSQEVRSLRFNEQFF
d_gene: .; j_gene: TRBJ1-5; abundance: few; v_gene: TRBV5-1; CDR3nt: TGCGCCAGCAGCTTGGCGGCCGCTGCGGGGCCCCAGCATTTT; CDR3aa: CASSLAAAAGPQHF
d_gene: TRBD2; j_gene: TRBJ2-2; abundance: .; v_gene: TRBV24-1; CDR3nt: TGTGCCACCAGTGATGCGACTAGCGGGAGGGCGGGAACCGGGGAGCTGTTTTTT; CDR3aa: CATSDATSGRAGTGELFF
d_gene: .; j_gene: TRBJ1-4; abundance: .; v_gene: TRBV19; CDR3nt: TGTGCCAGTAGTCTAGGACACGCCAAGGATGAAAAACTGTTTTTT; CDR3aa: CASSLGHAKDEKLFF
d_gene: .; j_gene: TRBJ2-5; abundance: .; v_gene: TRBV18; CDR3nt: TGTGCCAGCTCACTCGGTCCGGGGGTCTCCTTCGGCGGGACCCAGTACTTC; CDR3aa: CASSLGPGVSFGGTQYF
d_gene: .; j_gene: TRBJ1-5; abundance: .; v_gene: TRBV19; CDR3nt: TGTGCCAGTAGTTCCGGGTTTCAGCCCCAGCATTTT; CDR3aa: CASSSGFQPQHF
d_gene: TRBD1; j_gene: TRBJ1-5; abundance: .; v_gene: TRBV28; CDR3nt: TGTGCCAGCAGTATCAGGGGGATCAATCAGCCCCAGCATTTT; CDR3aa: CASSIRGINQPQHF
d_gene: TRBD1; j_gene: TRBJ2-1; abundance: once; v_gene: TRBV28; CDR3nt: TGTGCCAGCAGTCATAAACAGGGGGCCGGGCAGTTCTTC; CDR3aa: CASSHKQGAGQFF
d_gene: .; j_gene: TRBJ1-5; abundance: .; v_gene: TRBV28; CDR3nt: TGTGCCAGCAGTCCAGGATTGTCGCAGCCCCAGCATTTT; CDR3aa: CASSPGLSQPQHF
d_gene: TRBD1; j_gene: TRBJ1-2; abundance: .; v_gene: TRBV4-2; CDR3nt: TGTGCCAGCAGCCAGGACAGGGGCAACTATGGCTACACCTTC; CDR3aa: CASSQDRGNYGYTF
d_gene: .; j_gene: TRBJ2-5; abundance: .; v_gene: TRBV2; CDR3nt: TGTGCCAGCGAGATCGGAGCGGCTCAAGAGACCCAGTACTTC; CDR3aa: CASEIGAAQETQYF
d_gene: .; j_gene: TRBJ1-6; abundance: .; v_gene: TRBV27; CDR3nt: TGTGCCAGCAGATACCAGGGGCTTATGGGTTCACCCCTCCACTTT; CDR3aa: CASRYQGLMGSPLHF
d_gene: TRBD1; j_gene: TRBJ1-6; abundance: .; v_gene: TRBV30; CDR3nt: TGTGCCTGGACGGCTCTCCTGACAGGGTGGTCGAGTTCACCCCTCCACTTT; CDR3aa: CAWTALLTGWSSSPLHF
d_gene: .; j_gene: TRBJ2-5; abundance: .; v_gene: TRBV28; CDR3nt: TGTGCCAGCAGTCCCCCCCGGCAGGGCCCAGAGACCCAGTACTTC; CDR3aa: CASSPPRQGPETQYF
d_gene: .; j_gene: TRBJ1-1; abundance: .; v_gene: TRBV6-2/TRBV6-3; CDR3nt: TGTGCCAGCAGTTTCCCTGACAGCGTAGTCAACACTGAAGCTTTCTTT; CDR3aa: CASSFPDSVVNTEAFF
d_gene: .; j_gene: TRBJ1-1; abundance: few; v_gene: TRBV30; CDR3nt: TGTGCCTGGAGTGGGACACAAGCTTTCTTT; CDR3aa: CAWSGTQAFF
d_gene: TRBD1; j_gene: TRBJ2-2; abundance: .; v_gene: TRBV6-5; CDR3nt: TGTGCCAGCCAGGACAGGGAACCCGGGGAGCTGTTTTTT; CDR3aa: CASQDREPGELFF
d_gene: .; j_gene: TRBJ1-6; abundance: few; v_gene: TRBV24-1; CDR3nt: TGTGCCACCAGCGACCGGACAAGACTCCTCCACTTT; CDR3aa: CATSDRTRLLHF
d_gene: .; j_gene: TRBJ1-4; abundance: .; v_gene: TRBV7-9; CDR3nt: TGTGCCAGCAGCTTACTGGGCCCAACTAATGAAAAACTGTTTTTT; CDR3aa: CASSLLGPTNEKLFF
d_gene: .; j_gene: TRBJ2-3; abundance: .; v_gene: TRBV27; CDR3nt: TGTGCCAGCAGTTTCCTGCGGGCTAGCACAGATACGCAGTATTTT; CDR3aa: CASSFLRASTDTQYF
d_gene: .; j_gene: TRBJ1-3; abundance: .; v_gene: TRBV9; CDR3nt: TGTGCCAGCAGCGTAAGTGGCGGAAACACCATATATTTT; CDR3aa: CASSVSGGNTIYF
d_gene: TRBD2; j_gene: TRBJ2-1; abundance: .; v_gene: TRBV11-2; CDR3nt: TGTGCCAGCAGCACGTGGACTAGCGGGGCGGGCTACAATGAGCAGTTCTTC; CDR3aa: CASSTWTSGAGYNEQFF